This is a list of T cell receptor beta chains from one sample in a study of identical twins. TCRdb analysed the 5' RACE reads with MiXCR anew, one entry per CDR3 protein. The sample has 460,000 or so distinct CDR3 sequences; 14% are singletons. These sequences were also reported in another study, on yellow fever vaccine responses in identical twins.

The sample comprised CD4+ T cells sorted from blood. These receptors were taken from a woman aged 18 to 35 in good health. Both conserved end residues are part of each CDR3. Each record gives: J gene, V gene, CDR3 protein.

TRBJ2-1 TRBV7-6 CASSLGLGNPLDEQFF
TRBJ1-5 TRBV12-3/TRBV12-4 CASSIGYNQPQHF
TRBJ2-1 TRBV29-1 CSVDPAGIHNEQFF
TRBJ2-1 TRBV7-8 CASTQTGTNEQFF
TRBJ2-5 TRBV2 CASSVRRETQYF
TRBJ2-7 TRBV12-3/TRBV12-4 CASSRVVGTYEQYF
TRBJ1-5 TRBV12-3/TRBV12-4 CASSLGVGANQPQHF
TRBJ2-1 TRBV2 CASSGLAGKDNEQFF
TRBJ2-5 TRBV2 CASSTGGSFETQYF
TRBJ2-3 TRBV15 CATSREPGSRPGDTQYF
TRBJ2-1 TRBV6-6 CASTPTYNEQFF
TRBJ2-2 TRBV28 CASISGNTGELFF
TRBJ2-3 TRBV28 CASSVGSLGTDTQYF
TRBJ2-5 TRBV7-9 CASSARVQETQYF
TRBJ2-1 TRBV7-9 CASSSSTSGHEQFF
TRBJ2-7 TRBV6-2/TRBV6-3 CASSYRGQGAYEQYF
TRBJ2-7 TRBV9 CASSREASGRPSSYEQYF
TRBJ1-1 TRBV4-2 CASSAYRELNTEAFF
TRBJ2-7 TRBV3-1 CASSQGPASPFEQYF
TRBJ2-4 TRBV27 CASSSTSLAAQYF
TRBJ1-6 TRBV20-1 CSGRDSNSPLHF
TRBJ2-1 TRBV6-1 CASREREGLGNEQFF
TRBJ2-7 TRBV20-1 CSAQAIYEQYF
TRBJ2-1 TRBV7-2 CASRLAGPNEQFF
TRBJ2-6 TRBV24-1 CATSGGSGANVLTF
TRBJ2-7 TRBV4-2 CASSQAGLAGGSGEQYF
TRBJ2-3 TRBV7-6 CASSRGLAGPRRTQYF
TRBJ2-5 TRBV29-1 CSVVYSSETQYF
TRBJ2-3 TRBV4-2 CASSQTGFTDTQYF
TRBJ2-7 TRBV11-1 CASSLSLEMGGGSYEQYF
TRBJ2-7 TRBV3-1 CASSQGDARGEQYF
TRBJ1-5 TRBV20-1 CSAKAGYSNQPQHF
TRBJ2-7 TRBV6-2/TRBV6-3 CASRDTSPGTSSSYEQYF
TRBJ2-3 TRBV20-1 CSALPAGLADTQYF